The sequence of this T cell receptor (beta chain) was determined in a study of memory CD4+ T cells and cytomegalovirus serostatus. Turning to the study itself: Healthy Belgian adult donors included about nine CMV-positive and some 25 CMV-negative people.

TCRdb's copy holds only in-frame clones and misses some; the assay was immunoSEQ multiplex PCR. This table holds over 40,000 clones, 60% to 80% found once. Whole-study results and caveats: Of more than 150 reported CMV TCRbeta sequences, just over 65 were found in memory CD4+ repertoires. Suggested: most of the CMV-linked TCR signature lies in CD4+ memory cells. Repertoires predicted CMV serostatus with median bootstrapped AUC of 0.95.

To note about this clone: Its antigen is currently unknown.

CDR1 is SEHNR, CDR2 FQNEAQ, per germline (reference sequence). The CDR3 is 14 residues long. Trimming removed 0 bases at V and 6 bases at J, with 11 bases between. Single viable CD3+CD4+CD8-CD45RO+ cells were sorted as the memory CD4+ T cells. The sample consisted of memory CD4+ T cells from blood. This clonotype was sampled from an adult in good health and CMV-seropositive. The V and J genes are TRBV7-9 and TRBJ1-2; a possible D gene is TRBD1 (5 bases). The CDR3 DNA reads TGTGCCAGCAGCTTAGCGGAGGGGTTCGATGGCTACACCTTC. It translates to CASSLAEGFDGYTF.